These 14 T cell receptor beta chains were all obtained from the same sample, sequenced in a study of Ad26.COV2.S vaccination and SARS-CoV-2 variants. Stated treatment: about 20 received Ad26.COV2.S at low or high dose, single or two shots; roughly 5 received placebo; per-sample allocation not given. Specimens were obtained on day 63 following the first vaccine or placebo injection. This table comes from immunoSEQ multiplex PCR, and its TCRdb copy is limited to in-frame clones, with some not included. The table includes 350,000 to 550,000 clones, roughly nine tenths detected once. The sample here was peripheral blood, taken in a trial of Ad26.COV2.S vaccine versus placebo. These receptors were obtained from a person between 18 and 65 years old who received the Ad26.COV2.S COVID-19 vaccine or a placebo.

This chain links TRBV29-1 with TRBJ1-1; D is uncertain. V was pared by 4 bases and J by 5 bases, with 11 bases between. From germline, CDR1 is SQVTM and CDR2 ANQGSEA. This CDR3 spans 12 amino acids. The CDR3 bases are TGCAGCGTTGGGACCGGCGGGACTGAAGCTTTCTTT. Its protein product is CSVGTGGTEAFF.

This chain joins TRBV5-5 and TRBJ2-5; D is unclear. Trimming pared 2 bases from V and 4 bases from J, leaving 12 bases between. The CDR3 runs 14 residues. In germline, CDR1 is SGHKS, CDR2 YYEKEE (reference sequence). The CDR3 sequence: CASSFLSFPETQYF. CDR3 DNA: TGTGCCAGCAGCTTCCTATCGTTTCCAGAGACCCAGTACTTC.

The table lists this clone with a count of one. V is TRBV6-2 or TRBV6-3 and J is TRBJ2-7; D is undetermined. The CDR3 loop spans 15 amino acids. The germline CDR1 and CDR2 sequences are MNHEY and SVGEGT. The V end lost 2 bases, the J end lost 3 bases, and 14 bases lay between the germline ends. The chain's CDR3 is CASSYDGFRVYEQYF. The CDR3 DNA reads TGTGCCAGCAGTTACGACGGGTTTCGGGTCTACGAGCAGTACTTC.

The rearrangement uses TRBV5-4 and TRBJ1-4; 10 nucleotides agree with TRBD1. The CDR3 runs to 14 residues. Per the germline V gene, CDR1 is SGHNT and CDR2 is YYREEE (reference sequence). V shed 4 bases, J shed 8 bases, and the junction held 5 bases outside the gene matches. CDR3 residues: CASSPGTGVEKLFF. The CDR3 nucleotides are TGTGCCAGCAGCCCCGGGACAGGGGTGGAAAAACTGTTTTTT.

This rearrangement joins TRBV28 to TRBJ2-3; D is ambiguous. This CDR3 region has 14 residues. Per germline, CDR1 MDHEN and CDR2 SYDVKM. Trimming took off 3 bases at V and 2 bases at J, with 9 bases between the two ends. The CDR3 is CASSLGYNTDTQYF. CDR3 nucleotides: TGTGCCAGCAGTTTGGGGTACAACACAGATACGCAGTATTTT.

DNA of the CDR3: TGTGCCAGCAGTTACAACGAGGACAGGGTAAGTTTTGATGGCTACACCTTC. It yields the protein CASSYNEDRVSFDGYTF. The chain carries TRBV6-2 or TRBV6-3 and TRBJ1-2, with 8 bases that match TRBD1. There are 17 residues in the CDR3. The germline V gene has CDR1 MNHEY and CDR2 SVGEGT. V shed 2 bases and J 6 bases; nucleotides not matched to a gene: 14.

The chain combines TRBV4-2 with TRBJ2-1, with TRBD1 matching 7 bases. Germline V gives CDR1 LGHNA, CDR2 YNFKEQ. This CDR3 comprises 17 residues. V lost 3 bases to trimming and J lost 4 bases; unmatched junction nucleotides: 12. In nucleotides, the CDR3 is TGTGCCAGCAGCCACCCCCCGGGACAGAGCCCTTACAATGAGCAGTTCTTC. Encoded protein: CASSHPPGQSPYNEQFF.

This chain connects TRBV3-1 (or the pseudogene TRBV3-2) to TRBJ2-3, with D perhaps matching TRBD1 or TRBD2 (5 bases each). Per germline, CDR1 LGHDT and CDR2 YNNKEL (reference sequence). The CDR3 spans 14 residues. Deletions cut 6 bases from V and 5 bases from J, with 15 bases between. This CDR3 reads CASSLVGEKDTQYF. CDR3 nucleotide sequence: TGTGCCAGCAGTCTCGTAGGGGAGAAAGATACGCAGTATTTT.

This rearrangement joins TRBV6-5 to TRBJ1-2, with TRBD1 matching 8 bases. Germline CDR1 MNHEY, CDR2 SVGAGI. CDR3 size: 14 residues. V shed 4 bases and J 7 bases; nucleotides not matched to a gene: 8. Here the CDR3 reads CASSSGQGSGGYTF. CDR3 bases: TGTGCCAGCAGTTCCGGACAGGGATCTGGTGGCTACACCTTC.

The chain has TRBV19 and TRBJ1-1, with TRBD1 matching over 7 bases. With 4 bases clipped from V and 3 bases from J, the junction kept 8 bases outside the gene matches. CDR3 length: 15 amino acids. Germline lookup yields CDR1 LNHDA and CDR2 SQIVND (reference sequence). As DNA, the CDR3 is TGTGCCAGTAGTACGAGACAGGGAGTCTACACTGAAGCTTTCTTT. Its protein product is CASSTRQGVYTEAFF.

The J gene is TRBJ2-1, the V gene TRBV7-9; TRBD2 might be the D (5 bases). The germline CDR1 and CDR2 sequences are SEHNR and FQNEAQ (reference sequence). The V and J ends lost 2 bases and 8 bases respectively, with 22 bases between them. The length of the CDR3 is 17 residues. The CDR3 loop reads CASSLLGMRGMRDEQFF. CDR3 in DNA: TGTGCCAGCAGCTTACTCGGGATGCGCGGCATGAGAGATGAGCAGTTCTTC.

The J gene is TRBJ2-1, the V gene TRBV2, with D unresolved. Germline V gene lookup returns CDR1 SNHLY and CDR2 FYNNEI. This CDR3 is built from 13 residues. V was shortened by 2 bases and J by 8 bases, with 10 bases between the two germline ends. The CDR3 nucleotides are TGTGCCAGCAGTGAACTATTGCCCCATGAGCAGTTCTTC. It yields the protein CASSELLPHEQFF. Full variable domain (missing parts from reference TRBV2 and TRBJ2-1): EPEVTQTPSHQVTQMGQEVILRCVPISNHLYFYWYRQILGQKVEFLVSFYNNEISEKSEIFDDQFSVERPDGSNFTLKIRSTKLEDSAMYFCASSELLPHEQFFGPGTRLTVL.

This rearrangement joins TRBV5-1 to TRBJ1-2; 7 bases align to TRBD1. This CDR3 spans 13 amino acids. V shed 7 bases, J shed 5 bases, and the junction held 8 bases outside the gene matches. CDR1 is SGHRS and CDR2 is YFSETQ in the germline V gene. CDR3 region: CASGIGTDYGYTF. The CDR3 nucleotides read TGCGCCAGCGGAATCGGGACAGATTATGGCTACACCTTC.

The genes are TRBV7-2 and TRBJ2-7; TRBD2 agrees at 7 bases. Per the germline V gene, CDR1 is SGHTA and CDR2 is FQGNSA. Unmatched junction bases numbered 8, after V lost 0 bases and J lost 0 bases. CDR3 length: 17 residues. The CDR3 region has the DNA TGTGCCAGCAGCTTAGCTTGGGGGGGACTACTCTCCTACGAGCAGTACTTC. Its translation: CASSLAWGGLLSYEQYF.